These 2 T cell receptor beta chains were all obtained from the same sample, sequenced in a study of blood T cell repertoires in COVID-19. Here immunoSEQ multiplex PCR was the method, and the copy in TCRdb shows in-frame clones only, minus some. The sample consists of some 200,000 clones, 75% to 95% of them appearing once. The sequenced sample consisted of peripheral blood. All receptors derive from a man between 50 and 59 years old with acute or convalescent COVID-19.

The V call is TRBV10-1, the J call TRBJ2-7; a possible D gene is TRBD2 (5 bases). The CDR3 totals 12 residues. V was cut by 2 bases and J by 4 bases, with 6 bases left in between. Per the germline V gene, CDR1 is WNHNN and CDR2 is SYGVQD (reference sequence). This CDR3 reads CASSEGSYEQYF. CDR3 nucleotides: TGCGCCAGCAGTGAGGGGAGTTACGAGCAGTACTTC.

CDR3 coding DNA: TGTGCCAGCAGTACGGGACTAGCGGGCTACGAGCAGTACTTC. The encoded protein is CASSTGLAGYEQYF. V usage is TRBV27 and J usage is TRBJ2-7; TRBD2 aligns across 12 bases. The CDR3 sequence is 14 residues long. Germline CDR1 is MNHEY and CDR2 is SMNVEV (reference sequence). After removal of 5 bases from V and 3 bases from J, the junction contained 2 bases not matched to a gene.